Below are 29 T cell receptor beta chains sequenced from a single sample in a study of T-cell memory formation after mild COVID-19. A single record per CDR3 protein comes from TCRdb applying MiXCR to the 5' RACE reads. The sample includes roughly 340,000 distinct CDR3 sequences, more than 15% seen only once; the top ten take 20% to 25%. Sample: PBMCs or a T cell subset sorted from them (not recorded which). The receptors stem from a man between 18 and 29 years old who had mild COVID-19 (a few samples of this study predate the infection). Cell type and time point are not known.

This clonotype was observed a handful of times. The V gene is TRBV7-9, the J gene TRBJ2-4, with no clear D. V was clipped by 4 bases and J by 3 bases, with 7 bases between them. This CDR3 contains 13 residues. CDR1 and CDR2 from the germline V gene are SEHNR and FQNEAQ (reference sequence). The CDR3 DNA follows: TGTGCCAGCAGCTCGCCAGACAAAAACATTCAGTACTTC. This translates into CASSSPDKNIQYF. Together with reference TRBV7-9 and TRBJ2-4, the CDR3 gives the full variable domain: DTGVSQNPRHKITKRGQNVTFRCDPISEHNRLYWYRQTLGQGPEFLTYFQNEAQLEKSRLLSDRFSAERPKGSFSTLEIQRTEQGDSAMYLCASSSPDKNIQYFGAGTRLSVL.

This clonotype was observed a handful of times. The gene calls are TRBV6-5 and TRBJ1-5, with a possible D match to TRBD1 (6 bases). The CDR3 sequence is 15 residues long. V lost 0 bases and J lost 5, with 11 bases in between. Looked up from germline, CDR1 is MNHEY and CDR2 is SVGAGI. The CDR3 region is CASSYSGHLDQPQHF. The CDR3 DNA follows: TGTGCCAGCAGTTACTCGGGACATCTGGATCAGCCCCAGCATTTT.

In its sample, this clonotype was seen a few times. The chain carries TRBV5-5 and TRBJ1-5; D is undetermined. The length of the CDR3 is 16 residues. CDR1 is SGHKS and CDR2 is YYEKEE in the germline V gene (reference sequence). The V end lost 0 bases, the J end lost 2 bases, and 12 bases lay between the germline ends. In nucleotides, the CDR3 is TGTGCCAGCAGCTTGGCCCGCGGGCACGGCAATCAGCCCCAGCATTTT. This encodes CASSLARGHGNQPQHF.

The chain links TRBV6-5 to TRBJ2-4; D may be TRBD1 (7 bases). This CDR3 has 14 amino acids. V was pared by 8 bases and J by 8 bases, with 19 bases between. Germline CDR1 reads MNHEY; CDR2 reads SVGAGI. This chain's CDR3 is CASQTLRGAYIQYF. The DNA of the CDR3 is TGTGCCAGCCAAACCCTCAGGGGGGCGTACATTCAGTACTTC.

V and J are TRBV7-2 and TRBJ1-4, with TRBD1 matching 8 bases. CDR3 size: 17 residues. Germline loops: CDR1 SGHTA, CDR2 FQGNSA. V gave up 5 bases and J gave up 6 bases; unmatched junction bases: 14. The CDR3 sequence: CASSPQFRGRDHEKLFF. The CDR3 DNA is TGTGCCAGCAGCCCGCAATTCAGGGGGCGCGATCATGAAAAACTGTTTTTT.

This clonotype has just a few counts. V usage is TRBV19 and J usage is TRBJ2-7; D is possibly TRBD1 (6 bases). Looked up from germline, CDR1 is LNHDA and CDR2 is SQIVND (reference sequence). CDR3 length: 13 amino acids. Trimming took off 5 bases at V and 5 bases at J, with 13 bases between the two ends. This CDR3 reads CASSLGAFDEQYF. Here the CDR3 DNA reads TGTGCCAGTAGTTTGGGGGCTTTCGACGAGCAGTACTTC. Variable domain in full (rest from reference TRBV19 and TRBJ2-7): DGGITQSPKYLFRKEGQNVTLSCEQNLNHDAMYWYRQDPGQGLRLIYYSQIVNDFQKGDIAEGYSVSREKKESFPLTVTSAQKNPTAFYLCASSLGAFDEQYFGPGTRLTVT.

The rearrangement links TRBV7-2 to TRBJ2-5; TRBD2 might be the D (6 bases). V lost 5 bases and J 0 bases, leaving 13 bases between the germline ends. In germline, CDR1 is SGHTA, CDR2 FQGNSA. This CDR3 has 15 amino acids. CDR3 sequence (DNA): TGTGCCAGCAGCCCGAATTGGGGGGACCAAGAGACCCAGTACTTC. Amino acids: CASSPNWGDQETQYF.

This clonotype was counted many times. CDR3 sequence reads: CASSFNAVGGQDEQFF. The CDR3 DNA follows: TGTGCCAGCAGTTTCAATGCCGTGGGGGGCCAAGATGAGCAGTTCTTC. The chain employs TRBV12-3 or TRBV12-4 and TRBJ2-1; either TRBD1 or TRBD2 may supply D (6 bases each). V was cut by 3 bases and J by 8 bases, with 20 bases left in between. The CDR3 runs 16 residues.

This clonotype showed up just a few times. This chain uses TRBV20-1 with TRBJ2-7; the D gene is possibly TRBD2 (6 bases). The CDR3 consists of 12 residues. Germline V gene data show CDR1 as DFQATT and CDR2 as SNEGSKA (reference sequence). Trimming took 3 bases from V and 3 from J, leaving 9 bases between them. As DNA, the CDR3 is TGCAGTGCTAGCTCGGGGGACTACGAGCAGTACTTC. It specifies CSASSGDYEQYF.

The chain uses TRBV20-1 and TRBJ2-1; the D is unclear. The germline V gene has CDR1 DFQATT and CDR2 SNEGSKA (reference sequence). The V and J ends lost 7 bases and 12 bases respectively, with 16 bases between them. The CDR3 contains 11 residues. The CDR3 coding sequence is TGCAGTGTCGCCGGGCCACTATCGCAGTTCTTC. Translated: CSVAGPLSQFF.

The J gene is TRBJ2-2, the V gene TRBV20-1; D possibly matches TRBD1 or TRBD2 (5 bases each). The CDR3 length is 15 residues. V was clipped by 3 bases and J by 5 bases, with 16 bases between them. In germline, CDR1 is DFQATT, CDR2 SNEGSKA (reference sequence). This CDR3 reads CSASAPGHKTGELFF. The CDR3 DNA sequence: TGCAGTGCTAGCGCCCCGGGGCACAAGACCGGGGAGCTGTTTTTT.

This clonotype appeared a few times. The J gene is TRBJ1-2, the V gene TRBV4-1; TRBD1 matches at 9 bases. Germline lookup yields CDR1 MGHRA and CDR2 YSYEKL. V shed 5 bases and J 4 bases; nucleotides not matched to a gene: 8. CDR3 length: 15 amino acids. The CDR3 nucleotides read TGCGCCAGCAGCAACCGACAGGGGGACATCTATGGCTACACCTTC. Translated, it gives CASSNRQGDIYGYTF.

This clonotype came up many times. This chain joins TRBV7-2 and TRBJ1-3; tentatively, D is TRBD1 (5 bases). The germline V gene has CDR1 SGHTA and CDR2 FQGNSA. V lost 5 bases and J lost 1, with 9 bases in between. This CDR3 region has 14 residues. Here the CDR3 reads CASSPGSSGNTIYF. The CDR3 coding sequence is TGTGCCAGCAGCCCAGGGAGTTCTGGAAACACCATATATTTT.

The sample holds many counts of this clonotype. The chain recombines TRBV18 with TRBJ2-1, with D unresolved. In germline, CDR1 is KGHSH, CDR2 LQKENI. Trimming stripped 3 bases from V and 7 bases from J, with 16 bases between. CDR3 size: 15 residues. CDR3 DNA: TGTGCCAGCTCACCCTGGGCCTCACCCATGAATGAGCAGTTCTTC. Residues: CASSPWASPMNEQFF.

This clonotype was seen repeatedly, ten times or more. The genes are TRBV7-9 and TRBJ1-6, with D possibly matching TRBD1 (6 bases). The germline gives CDR1 SEHNR, CDR2 FQNEAQ (reference sequence). The CDR3 runs to 15 residues. The V gene lost 1 base and the J gene lost 12 bases, with 16 bases spanning the gap. The CDR3 region is CASSLDDRLEIPLHF. The CDR3 nucleotides read TGTGCCAGCAGCTTAGACGACAGGCTAGAGATACCCCTCCACTTT. The full variable domain, with the rest looked up from reference TRBV7-9 and TRBJ1-6, is DTGVSQNPRHKITKRGQNVTFRCDPISEHNRLYWYRQTLGQGPEFLTYFQNEAQLEKSRLLSDRFSAERPKGSFSTLEIQRTEQGDSAMYLCASSLDDRLEIPLHFGNGTRLTVT.

The genes are TRBV6-5 and TRBJ2-5; D not certain. The ends were cut back, 5 bases at V and 4 bases at J, with 17 bases in the middle. The CDR3 is 15 amino acids. In germline, CDR1 is MNHEY, CDR2 SVGAGI. CDR3 amino acids: CASSSPLASRETQYF. CDR3 DNA sequence: TGTGCCAGCAGTAGCCCCTTGGCCTCCAGAGAGACCCAGTACTTC.

The table lists this clonotype with a few counts. This chain joins TRBV18 and TRBJ2-1; TRBD2 aligns across 14 bases. Germline CDR1 and CDR2: KGHSH and LQKENI. With 3 bases clipped from V and 6 bases from J, the junction kept 7 bases outside the gene matches. This CDR3 has 17 residues. The CDR3 coding sequence is TGTGCCAGCTCACCGACTAGCGGGGGGGCCGGGAGCAATGAGCAGTTCTTC. Protein: CASSPTSGGAGSNEQFF.

This clonotype was recorded at least ten times. The chain combines TRBV7-9 with TRBJ2-1; D possibly matches TRBD1 or TRBD2 (5 bases each). Germline values: CDR1 SEHNR, CDR2 FQNEAQ (reference sequence). The CDR3 extends over 13 amino acids. V was trimmed by 5 bases and J by 2 bases, leaving 7 bases between them. The CDR3 spells CASSLGPYNEQFF. CDR3 sequence (DNA): TGTGCCAGCAGCCTGGGACCCTACAATGAGCAGTTCTTC.

The chain combines TRBV12-3 or TRBV12-4 with TRBJ1-2; D gene unclear. The CDR3 has 14 amino acids. V lost 1 base and J 4 bases, leaving 10 bases between the germline ends. The CDR3 region is CASSLGFGSYGYTF. CDR3 DNA: TGTGCCAGCAGTTTAGGATTCGGGTCCTATGGCTACACCTTC.

The chain couples TRBV5-6 to TRBJ1-5, with 9 bases identical to TRBD1. CDR3 length equals 16 residues. The ends lost 3 bases at V and 3 bases at J; junction bases unmatched: 7. Per germline, CDR1 SGHDT and CDR2 YYEEEE. CDR3 nucleotide sequence: TGTGCCAGCAGCTCCTTGGGGGACAGGGCCAATCAGCCCCAGCATTTT. The encoded protein is CASSSLGDRANQPQHF.

V is TRBV6-5 and J is TRBJ2-3; 7 bases fit TRBD1. This CDR3 contains 13 residues. Losses at the gene ends were 7 bases for V and 2 bases for J; bases not matched to a gene: 3. CDR1 is MNHEY, CDR2 SVGAGI, per germline. In DNA form, the CDR3 reads TGTGCCAGCACCGGGACAGCCACAGATACGCAGTATTTT. Translation gives CASTGTATDTQYF.

This clonotype occurred a few times. J is TRBJ1-2 and V is TRBV4-3; 8 nucleotides agree with TRBD1. This CDR3 region has 16 residues. Germline V CDR1 and CDR2: LGHNA, YSLEER. The V and J ends lost 1 base and 0 bases, in that order; junction bases with no gene match: 4. CDR3 coding DNA: TGCGCCAGCAGCCAAGCCCCGGGACAGGCTAACTATGGCTACACCTTC. Translated, it gives CASSQAPGQANYGYTF.

There are many counts of this clonotype. V gene TRBV7-2 combines with J gene TRBJ1-6; D gene unclear. The germline V gene has CDR1 SGHTA and CDR2 FQGNSA. This CDR3 is built from 13 residues. Trimming took 7 bases from V and 7 from J, leaving 11 bases between them. CDR3 amino acids: CASTLDGNSPLHF. CDR3 DNA: TGTGCCAGCACCCTAGACGGAAATTCACCCCTCCACTTT.

The CDR3 DNA reads TGTGCCAGCAGCTTCGGGGCTCACAATGAGCAGTTCTTC. Protein sequence: CASSFGAHNEQFF. The J gene is TRBJ2-1, the V gene TRBV7-2; perhaps D is TRBD1 or TRBD2 (5 bases each). V was cut by 3 bases and J by 5 bases, with 8 bases left in between. CDR1 is SGHTA, CDR2 FQGNSA, per germline. The CDR3 consists of 13 residues.

The J gene is TRBJ2-3, the V gene TRBV12-3 or TRBV12-4; 10 nucleotides match TRBD2. Trimming cost V 1 base and J 2 bases; bases outside gene matches: 15. The CDR3 has 20 amino acids. The DNA of the CDR3 is TGTGCCAGCAGTTTAGGGCCTCGAGGAGCGGGGGGGCGTAACACAGATACGCAGTATTTT. It encodes CASSLGPRGAGGRNTDTQYF.

This clonotype was detected only a few times. The J gene is TRBJ1-3, the V gene TRBV6-5; D not resolved. This CDR3 spans 17 amino acids. Between the trimmed V and J ends, which lost 2 bases and 4 bases, there was a span of 18 bases. Germline-derived CDR1 and CDR2 are MNHEY and SVGAGI. The CDR3 DNA follows: TGTGCCAGCAGTTACGACCAGCGGGCAGTCCTCGGAAACACCATATATTTT. Translation gives CASSYDQRAVLGNTIYF.

This chain uses TRBV7-8 with TRBJ2-7; D may correspond to TRBD1 or TRBD2 (6 bases each). Germline CDR1 is SGHVS and CDR2 is FQNEAQ. V lost 5 bases and J 0 bases, leaving 17 bases between the germline ends. The CDR3 length is 16 residues. CDR3: CASSRGLAGSSYEQYV. The CDR3 DNA sequence: TGTGCCAGCAGCCGGGGGCTGGCAGGAAGCTCCTACGAGCAGTACGTC.

The chain recombines TRBV2 with TRBJ1-5; TRBD1 agrees at 9 bases. Trimming removed 6 bases from V and 7 bases from J; junction bases left unmatched: 10. CDR3 size: 15 residues. The germline CDR1 and CDR2 sequences are SNHLY and FYNNEI. The CDR3 bases are TGTGCCAGCAGCGACCGGACAGGGGAGTACCAGCCCCAGCATTTT. As protein: CASSDRTGEYQPQHF.

CDR3: CASSLAPGGGGTDTQYF. The CDR3 DNA sequence: TGTGCCAGCAGTCTCGCGCCAGGGGGGGGGGGCACAGATACGCAGTATTTT. This chain links TRBV27 with TRBJ2-3; D tentatively fits TRBD1 or TRBD2 (7 bases each). The germline gives CDR1 MNHEY, CDR2 SMNVEV (reference sequence). The CDR3 is made up of 17 amino acids. Trimming pared 5 bases from V and 1 base from J, leaving 19 bases between.